This T cell receptor beta chain stems from a study of neoadjuvant anti-PD-1 for oral cavity cancer (dated by TCRdb to the early 2020s). Regarding the research as a whole: Patients mostly received three to four biweekly doses of nivolumab at 3 mg/kg before curative-intent surgical resection. For patients who did not progress, a fourth nivolumab dose was given around day 43, followed by definitive surgical resection on days 50-56. Under RECIST 1.1, patients with complete response, partial response or stable disease were classed as responders, and patients with progression were classed as non-responders. There were 12 to 13 patients in the parent correlative cohort, and the response rate was about 36%.

The time point label, as the study defines it: after neoadjuvant nivolumab, at surgical resection. Patients had been newly diagnosed with stage II-IVA oral cavity squamous cell carcinoma, and no prior systemic or radiation treatment had been given to the patients. The cohort was composed of patients with HPV-negative, locally advanced oral cavity squamous cell carcinoma. No culture maintenance or expansion was done, as the peripheral blood mononuclear cells went straight to analysis. The samples were drawn from a longitudinal correlative study tied to a single-arm phase II trial testing neoadjuvant nivolumab in oral cavity squamous cell carcinoma. Genomic DNA-based TCRbeta sequencing was performed on subject-matched pre- and post-treatment PBMCs and tumors from three responders and three non-responders. Peripheral blood mononuclear cells were collected before nivolumab treatment and again after treatment, at the time of surgery. The Maxwell RSC DNA from Cells kit was used to extract genomic DNA from PBMCs.

General findings and caveats noted by the study authors: Only three patients per response group were included in the TCR analyses, and the authors called for validation in larger cohorts. Higher pretreatment blood Treg/Th17 ratios correlated with higher pretreatment blood TCRbeta clonality and lower post-treatment tumor TCRbeta clonality. After neoadjuvant nivolumab, T cell clonality (Gini index) in PBMCs was significantly higher in non-responders than in responders.

The sample holds a few counts of this clone. No cognate antigen has been identified for it. The junction differs from germline at one of its ends, possibly a read error. PBMC libraries used mostly roughly 500 ng of input genomic DNA for deep sequencing, with six replicates per sample. Following the manufacturer's instructions, the team built TCRbeta libraries using the immunoSEQ hsTCRbeta kit. Sequencing of the completed libraries took place using an Illumina NovaSeq 6000 S4 flow cell after they had been pooled to 3 nM. On the study's bioinformatics: The immunoSEQ Analyzer was used for raw data preprocessing and quality control. The analysis was restricted to productive rearrangements, with each unique CDR3 amino acid sequence defining a clonotype. Repertoire clonality was estimated as the Gini-Simpson index, computed with the R package tcR. Student's t test was used to compare Gini indices, while Pearson correlation assessed associations with tumor size change. Here the immuneACCESS table is served through TCRdb, limited to in-frame sequences with V and J called. Missing clones are a known gap in these copies; in checked studies unresolved V genes cover under half, and the rest lacks a known reason. From that table come the V and J calls and clone size; the DNA was used to work out D and trimming. For this sample the table gives about 9,800 clones, of which 50% to 70% were detected only once. The ten largest account for approximately 4.7% of the sample.

This TCR was recovered from a person aged 35-79 years with oral cavity squamous cell carcinoma. The sample in question was PBMCs, obtained after nivolumab (anti-PD-1) treatment.

The sequence in DNA is TGTGCCAGCTCCCCACAGAGACTAGCGGGAGAAGAGGAGCAGTTCTTC. This encodes CASSPQRLAGEEEQFF. The V and J segments used are TRBV18 and TRBJ2-1, with 12 bases aligning to TRBD2. CDR1 and CDR2 are read off the germline V gene as KGHSH and LQKENI. Taken from cysteine to phenylalanine, the CDR3 has 16 residues. The CDR3 DNA has 48 bases and is translated from base 1.